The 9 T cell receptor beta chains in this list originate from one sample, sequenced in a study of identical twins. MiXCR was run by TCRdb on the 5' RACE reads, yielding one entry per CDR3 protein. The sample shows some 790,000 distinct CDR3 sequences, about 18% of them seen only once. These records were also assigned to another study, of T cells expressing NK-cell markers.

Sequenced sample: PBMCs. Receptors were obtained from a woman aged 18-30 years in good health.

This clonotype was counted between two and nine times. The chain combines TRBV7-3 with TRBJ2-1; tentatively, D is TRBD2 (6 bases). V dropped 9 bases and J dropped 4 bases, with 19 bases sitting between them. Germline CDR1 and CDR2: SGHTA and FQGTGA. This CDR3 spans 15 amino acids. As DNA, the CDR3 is TGTGCCAGTGCAGAATGGGGGGACCTTTACAATGAGCAGTTCTTC. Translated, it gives CASAEWGDLYNEQFF.

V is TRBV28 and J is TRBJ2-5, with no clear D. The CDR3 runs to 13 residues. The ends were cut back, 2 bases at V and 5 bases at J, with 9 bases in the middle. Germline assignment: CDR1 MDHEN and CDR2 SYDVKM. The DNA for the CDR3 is TGTGCCAGCAGTTTAACGACTCCGGAGACCCAGTACTTC. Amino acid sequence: CASSLTTPETQYF. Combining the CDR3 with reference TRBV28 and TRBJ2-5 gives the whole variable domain DVKVTQSSRYLVKRTGEKVFLECVQDMDHENMFWYRQDPGLGLRLIYFSYDVKMKEKGDIPEGYSVSREKKERFSLILESASTNQTSMYLCASSLTTPETQYFGPGTRLLVL.

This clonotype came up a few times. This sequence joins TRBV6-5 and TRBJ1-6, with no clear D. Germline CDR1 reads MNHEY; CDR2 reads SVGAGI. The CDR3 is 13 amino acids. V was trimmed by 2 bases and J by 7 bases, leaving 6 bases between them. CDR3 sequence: CASSYRENSPLHF. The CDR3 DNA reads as TGTGCCAGCAGTTACAGGGAGAATTCACCCCTCCACTTT.

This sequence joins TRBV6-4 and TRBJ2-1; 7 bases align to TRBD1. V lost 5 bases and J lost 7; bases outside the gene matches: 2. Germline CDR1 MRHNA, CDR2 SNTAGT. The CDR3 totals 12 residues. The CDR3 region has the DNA TGTGCCAGCAGTACAGGGGAGAATGAGCAGTTCTTC. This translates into CASSTGENEQFF.

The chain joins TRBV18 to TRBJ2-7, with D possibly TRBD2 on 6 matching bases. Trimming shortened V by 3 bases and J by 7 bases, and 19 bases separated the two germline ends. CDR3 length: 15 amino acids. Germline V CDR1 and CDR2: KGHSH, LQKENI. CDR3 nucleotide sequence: TGTGCCAGCTCACCCAACGGGGAGGTGGCGTCGGAGCAGTACTTC. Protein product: CASSPNGEVASEQYF.

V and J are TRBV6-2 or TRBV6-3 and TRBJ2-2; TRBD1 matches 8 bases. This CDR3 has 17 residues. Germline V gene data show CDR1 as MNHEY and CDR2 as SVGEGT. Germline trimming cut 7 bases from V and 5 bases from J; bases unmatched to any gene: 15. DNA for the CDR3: TGTGCCAGCAAGGAGGCAGGGGGCCTACAACAGACCGGGGAGCTGTTTTTT. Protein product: CASKEAGGLQQTGELFF.

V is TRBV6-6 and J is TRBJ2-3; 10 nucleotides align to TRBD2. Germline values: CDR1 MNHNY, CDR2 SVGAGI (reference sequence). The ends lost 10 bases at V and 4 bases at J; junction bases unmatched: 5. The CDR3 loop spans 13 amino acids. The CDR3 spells CAIIGLAADTQYF. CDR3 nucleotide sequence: TGTGCCATTATAGGACTAGCGGCAGATACGCAGTATTTT.

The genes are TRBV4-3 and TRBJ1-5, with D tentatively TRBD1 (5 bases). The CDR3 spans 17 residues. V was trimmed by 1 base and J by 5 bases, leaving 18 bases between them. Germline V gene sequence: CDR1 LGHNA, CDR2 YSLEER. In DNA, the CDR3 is TGCGCCAGCAGCCAAGGGGGCTACGGGGCCAATCATCAGCCCCAGCATTTT. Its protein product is CASSQGGYGANHQPQHF.

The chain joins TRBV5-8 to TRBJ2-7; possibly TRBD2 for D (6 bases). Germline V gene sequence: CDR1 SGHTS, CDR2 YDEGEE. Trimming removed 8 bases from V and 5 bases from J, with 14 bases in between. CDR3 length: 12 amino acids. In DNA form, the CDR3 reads TGTGCCAGGGGTCGGAGGGAAGACGAGCAGTACTTC. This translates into CARGRREDEQYF.